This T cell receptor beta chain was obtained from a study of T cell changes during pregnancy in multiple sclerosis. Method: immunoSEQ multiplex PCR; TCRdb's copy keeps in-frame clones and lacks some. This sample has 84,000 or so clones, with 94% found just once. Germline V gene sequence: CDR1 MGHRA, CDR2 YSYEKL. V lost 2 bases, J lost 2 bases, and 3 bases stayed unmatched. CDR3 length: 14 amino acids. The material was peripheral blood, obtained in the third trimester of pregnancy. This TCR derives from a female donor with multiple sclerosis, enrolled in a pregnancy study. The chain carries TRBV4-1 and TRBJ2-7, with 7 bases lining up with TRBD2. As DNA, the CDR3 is TGCGCCAGCAGCCAACCCGGGGGGACCTACGAGCAGTACTTC. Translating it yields CASSQPGGTYEQYF.